The 2 T cell receptor beta chains presented below share a single source sample, sequenced in a study of blood T cell repertoires in COVID-19. The method was immunoSEQ multiplex PCR; TCRdb's version includes in-frame clones alone and lacks a portion of them. Of over 200,000 clones detected, approximately 90% appear once; the ten largest clones hold approximately 4%. The sequenced sample consisted of peripheral blood. Every receptor here comes from a man aged 55-75 years who had recovered from COVID-19.

This clone has a single count. The chain combines TRBV6-6 with TRBJ2-7, with 7 bases fitting TRBD1. The trim removed 5 bases at V and 7 bases at J, leaving 14 bases unmatched. Germline V gene data show CDR1 as MNHNY and CDR2 as SVGAGI (reference sequence). The length of the CDR3 is 15 residues. The CDR3 DNA reads as TGTGCCAGCAGTCCCACGGGACAGCTCCCTGGGGAGCAGTACTTC. Protein sequence: CASSPTGQLPGEQYF.

This chain connects TRBV4-2 to TRBJ1-1, with D unclear. Trimming took off 0 bases at V and 2 bases at J, with 7 bases between the two ends. The CDR3 has 14 residues. The germline V gene has CDR1 LGHNA and CDR2 YNFKEQ. CDR3 protein: CASSQERDNTEAFF. In nucleotides, the CDR3 is TGTGCCAGCAGCCAAGAGAGGGATAACACTGAAGCTTTCTTT.